These 10 T cell receptor beta chains originate from one sample sequenced in a study of blood T cell repertoires in COVID-19. Assay used: immunoSEQ multiplex PCR; TCRdb lists only in-frame clones, some missing. The profile covers around 270,000 clones, with about 85% appearing a single time and 0.87% taken by the ten largest. Sequences were obtained from peripheral blood. These receptor sequences come from a human donor with COVID-19, enrolled during active disease. The donor label of this sample is uncertain.

A remark on this clone: The same CDR3 can be traced to other DNA sequences in this sample. The CDR3 here is CASSLGVYGYTF. CDR3 nucleotide sequence: TGTGCCAGCAGTTTAGGAGTCTATGGCTACACCTTC. This chain links TRBV12-3 or TRBV12-4 with TRBJ1-2; D ambiguous. There are 12 residues in the CDR3. V lost 1 base, J lost 4 bases, and 4 bases lay in between.

This chain links TRBV7-3 with TRBJ2-1; TRBD2 matches 8 bases. V was clipped by 1 base and J by 9 bases; unmatched bases: 8. CDR3 length: 15 amino acids. Germline V CDR1 and CDR2: SGHTA, FQGTGA. The CDR3 loop reads CASSLNPRTSSEQFF. The CDR3 DNA sequence: TGTGCCAGCAGCTTAAACCCCAGGACTAGCAGTGAGCAGTTCTTC.

The gene calls are TRBV7-2 and TRBJ2-7; 9 nucleotides line up with TRBD1. Unmatched junction bases numbered 7, after V lost 5 bases and J lost 5 bases. CDR1 is SGHTA and CDR2 is FQGNSA in the germline V gene. The CDR3 sequence is 14 residues long. The CDR3 DNA sequence: TGTGCCAGCAGCCGCTCGGACAGGGGAAACGAGCAGTACTTC. This sequence encodes CASSRSDRGNEQYF.

This chain links TRBV28 with TRBJ1-6; D might be TRBD1 (5 bases). Per the germline V gene, CDR1 is MDHEN and CDR2 is SYDVKM. V was cut by 6 bases and J by 6 bases, with 12 bases left in between. This CDR3 contains 14 residues. CDR3 loop: CASSRGVGNSPLHF. Written as DNA, the CDR3 is TGTGCCAGCAGCCGGGGGGTTGGTAATTCACCCCTCCACTTT.

The chain combines TRBV5-5 with TRBJ1-1, with D tentatively TRBD1 (5 bases). Germline V gene data show CDR1 as SGHKS and CDR2 as YYEKEE (reference sequence). This CDR3 region has 14 residues. V gave up 0 bases and J gave up 2 bases, with 8 bases separating them. The CDR3 loop is CASSLAQANTEAFF. The DNA of the CDR3 is TGTGCCAGCAGCTTGGCACAGGCTAACACTGAAGCTTTCTTT. Filled out from reference TRBV5-5 and TRBJ1-1, the complete variable domain reads DAGVTQSPTHLIKTRGQQVTLRCSPISGHKSVSWYQQVLGQGPQFIFQYYEKEERGRGNFPDRFSARQFPNYSSELNVNALLLGDSALYLCASSLAQANTEAFFGQGTRLTVV.

This chain links TRBV5-4 with TRBJ1-5; 8 bases are a match to TRBD1. The germline gives CDR1 SGHNT, CDR2 YYREEE (reference sequence). V lost 2 bases, J lost 5 bases, and 3 bases stayed unmatched. CDR3 length equals 14 residues. This CDR3 is CASSLQGGDQPQHF. In DNA form, the CDR3 reads TGTGCCAGCAGCTTACAGGGGGGGGATCAGCCCCAGCATTTT.

V and J are TRBV28 and TRBJ1-1; the D gene is possibly TRBD1 (6 bases). Germline CDR1 MDHEN, CDR2 SYDVKM. V lost 2 bases to trimming and J lost 5 bases, with 12 bases between them. The CDR3 is 14 amino acids. CDR3 sequence (DNA): TGTGCCAGCAGTTTAGGGGGCGCGATGACTGAAGCTTTCTTT. It is translated as CASSLGGAMTEAFF.

The chain employs TRBV6-6 and TRBJ2-7, with TRBD1 identical over 9 bases. After removal of 10 bases from V and 3 bases from J, the junction contained 10 bases not matched to a gene. Germline values: CDR1 MNHNY, CDR2 SVGAGI (reference sequence). CDR3 length: 14 residues. The CDR3 DNA follows: TGTGCCACCAGAATGGGACAGGGTCTCTACGAGCAGTACTTC. Amino acids: CATRMGQGLYEQYF.

The count of this clone is one. The chain carries TRBV28 and TRBJ1-5; D uncertain. Germline CDR1 MDHEN, CDR2 SYDVKM. The CDR3 is made up of 11 amino acids. Deletions cut 7 bases from V and 1 base from J, with 2 bases between. The CDR3 region is CASISNQPQHF. CDR3 DNA: TGTGCCAGCATAAGCAATCAGCCCCAGCATTTT.

The V call is TRBV5-4, the J call TRBJ2-3, with 8 bases that match TRBD1. The CDR3 contains 17 residues. V trimming: 6 bases; J trimming: 2 bases; junction bases outside the gene matches: 14. Germline V CDR1 and CDR2: SGHNT, YYREEE (reference sequence). This chain's CDR3 is CASIDRGGRGNTDTQYF. The CDR3 coding sequence is TGTGCCAGCATTGACAGGGGCGGAAGGGGGAACACAGATACGCAGTATTTT. The full variable domain, with the rest looked up from reference TRBV5-4 and TRBJ2-3, is ETGVTQSPTHLIKTRGQQVTLRCSSQSGHNTVSWYQQALGQGPQFIFQYYREEENGRGNFPPRFSGLQFPNYSSELNVNALELDDSALYLCASIDRGGRGNTDTQYFGPGTRLTVL.